These 21 T cell receptor beta chains were sequenced from one sample in a study of blood T cells in healthy people across ages. Next came a second PCR, run for roughly 7 to 12 cycles, which used a sample-barcoded 5' primer along with a J-beta primer mix. TCRdb passed the 5' RACE reads through MiXCR, listing each CDR3 protein once. The sample has over 950,000 distinct CDR3 sequences, roughly 47% seen once. Material for sequencing was blood. These receptors came from a woman aged 60-70 years in good health.

This sequence joins TRBV4-1 and TRBJ2-7; D call uncertain. Trimming removed 1 base from V and 7 bases from J, with 8 bases in between. Germline assignment: CDR1 MGHRA and CDR2 YSYEKL. This CDR3 is 12 amino acids long. The CDR3 DNA is TGCGCCAGCAGCCAAGTGTGGAATGAGCAGTACTTC. Protein product: CASSQVWNEQYF.

Of note for this clonotype: A much more abundant neighbour one base away suggests this may be a read error. The genes are TRBV7-2 and TRBJ1-2; D uncertain. The CDR3 length is 16 residues. The ends were cut back, 1 base at V and 0 bases at J, with 12 bases in the middle. Per germline, CDR1 SGHTA and CDR2 FQGNSA. Written as DNA, the CDR3 is TGTACCAGCAGCTTAGGCACGGGCCTAGCTAACTATGGCTACACCTTC. Amino acids: CTSSLGTGLANYGYTF. Together with reference TRBV7-2 and TRBJ1-2, the CDR3 gives the full variable domain: GAGVSQSPSNKVTEKGKDVELRCDPISGHTALYWYRQSLGQGLEFLIYFQGNSAPDKSGLPSDRFSAERTGGSVSTLTIQRTQQEDSAVYLCTSSLGTGLANYGYTFGSGTRLTVV.

The V gene is TRBV4-1, the J gene TRBJ2-5, with D possibly called TRBD1 or TRBD2 (5 bases each). CDR3 length: 13 amino acids. Trimming pared 1 base from V and 11 bases from J, leaving 14 bases between. CDR1 is MGHRA, CDR2 YSYEKL, per germline. In nucleotides, the CDR3 is TGCGCCAGCAGCCAAGTAAGATTCAGGGAGCAGTACTTC. It is translated as CASSQVRFREQYF.

Only a few counts were recorded for this clonotype. In nucleotides, the CDR3 is TGCAGTGCTAGGCGGGCCCAAGAGACCCAGTACTTC. It specifies CSARRAQETQYF. The rearrangement links TRBV20-1 to TRBJ2-5, with TRBD2 as a possible D gene (5 bases). CDR1 DFQATT and CDR2 SNEGSKA come from the germline V gene (reference sequence). Trimming left V 3 bases short and J 1 base short, with 6 bases between. This CDR3 comprises 12 residues.

The V call is TRBV6-5, the J call TRBJ1-2; the D is unclear. Germline CDR1 reads MNHEY; CDR2 reads SVGAGI. The CDR3 has 13 amino acids. Trimming pared 5 bases from V and 5 bases from J, leaving 12 bases between. The chain's CDR3 is CASSDDGLYGYTF. The CDR3 DNA reads as TGTGCCAGCAGTGATGACGGATTATATGGCTACACCTTC.

The V call is TRBV24-1, the J call TRBJ2-3, with D unresolved. Trimming removed 1 base from V and 3 bases from J, with 16 bases in between. This CDR3 is 17 amino acids long. Germline loops: CDR1 KGHDR, CDR2 SFDVKD. CDR3 amino acids: CATSDFGPAPRTDTQYF. The CDR3 DNA reads TGTGCCACCAGTGATTTTGGTCCAGCGCCGAGGACAGATACGCAGTATTTT.

The chain employs TRBV5-1 and TRBJ2-1; the match to TRBD2 covers 9 bases. The CDR3 contains 15 residues. Trimming removed 1 base from V and 4 bases from J; junction bases left unmatched: 3. Germline values: CDR1 SGHRS, CDR2 YFSETQ. DNA of the CDR3: TGCGCCAGCAGCTTGAATCTAGCGGGATACAATGAGCAGTTCTTC. This codes for CASSLNLAGYNEQFF.

This clonotype was counted a few times. The rearrangement links TRBV28 to TRBJ2-5, with D possibly TRBD1 on 5 matching bases. There are 12 residues in the CDR3. V was trimmed by 4 bases and J by 3 bases, leaving 6 bases between them. The germline CDR1 and CDR2 sequences are MDHEN and SYDVKM. In DNA form, the CDR3 reads TGTGCCAGCAGTTCAGGGAAAGAGACCCAGTACTTC. Translated, it gives CASSSGKETQYF.

V gene TRBV5-1 combines with J gene TRBJ2-5; 10 nucleotides line up with TRBD2. Near its end, the DNA agrees better with TRBJ2-7, so the J call may be wrong. Germline values: CDR1 SGHRS, CDR2 YFSETQ. The CDR3 is made up of 16 amino acids. The CDR3 loop is CASSLGLAGDYDEQYF. CDR3 nucleotides: TGCGCCAGCAGCTTGGGCCTAGCGGGAGACTACGACGAGCAGTACTTC.

The chain uses TRBV27 and TRBJ1-2, with 12 bases identical to TRBD1. V lost 4 bases and J lost 7; bases outside the gene matches: 7. The CDR3 consists of 15 residues. The germline CDR1 and CDR2 sequences are MNHEY and SMNVEV (reference sequence). The CDR3 protein is CASSSGQGAYFGYTF. The CDR3 region has the DNA TGTGCCAGCAGTTCGGGACAGGGGGCTTACTTTGGCTACACCTTC.

This sequence joins TRBV29-1 and TRBJ2-7, with D tentatively TRBD2 (5 bases). Trimming stripped 5 bases from V and 3 bases from J, with 17 bases between. Germline V lookup: CDR1 SQVTM, CDR2 ANQGSEA. The length of the CDR3 is 14 residues. The CDR3 sequence: CSVPPGKSLYEQYF. The CDR3 nucleotides read TGCAGCGTTCCCCCGGGGAAAAGTCTCTACGAGCAGTACTTC.

The rearrangement uses TRBV27 and TRBJ2-4; 10 bases map to TRBD2. V trimming: 2 bases; J trimming: 0 bases; junction bases outside the gene matches: 13. The CDR3 spans 20 residues. CDR1 and CDR2 (germline): MNHEY, SMNVEV (reference sequence). The CDR3 sequence: CASSLMVAGGLPLAKNIQYF. The CDR3 DNA reads as TGTGCCAGCAGTTTAATGGTAGCGGGAGGTTTACCGTTAGCCAAAAACATTCAGTACTTC.

This clonotype was recorded many times. As DNA, the CDR3 is TGTGCCAGCAGTTTTGTACGGAGCTCCTACGAGCAGTACTTC. The encoded protein is CASSFVRSSYEQYF. The chain combines TRBV28 with TRBJ2-7; D is ambiguous. Germline loops: CDR1 MDHEN, CDR2 SYDVKM. The CDR3 runs 14 residues. V was pared by 3 bases and J by 0 bases, with 9 bases between.

V and J are TRBV28 and TRBJ1-5, with D possibly being TRBD1 (6 bases). The CDR3 length is 15 residues. The ends were cut back, 10 bases at V and 0 bases at J, with 16 bases in the middle. From germline, CDR1 is MDHEN and CDR2 SYDVKM. Here the CDR3 reads CATTDRLFSNQPQHF. CDR3 coding DNA: TGTGCCACCACGGACAGACTCTTTAGCAATCAGCCCCAGCATTTT.

This rearrangement joins TRBV6-1 to TRBJ2-4; D gene uncertain. The J call is doubtful: the DNA matches TRBJ2-7 better. Per germline, CDR1 MNHNS and CDR2 SASEGT. The CDR3 has 14 amino acids. The CDR3 nucleotides are TGTGCCAGCAGTGAGTTCAGAGGAAACTACGAGCAGTACTTC. The encoded protein is CASSEFRGNYEQYF.

The chain has TRBV27 and TRBJ2-1; D may be TRBD1 (5 bases). The CDR3 covers 14 residues. Germline-derived CDR1 and CDR2 are MNHEY and SMNVEV (reference sequence). Trimming removed 6 bases from V and 0 bases from J, with 9 bases in between. CDR3 sequence: CASSWTSSYNEQFF. In DNA, the CDR3 is TGTGCCAGCAGCTGGACAAGCTCCTACAATGAGCAGTTCTTC.

This clonotype was seen only once. A much larger clone lies one base from this, so it may be a read error. The chain links TRBV6-2 or TRBV6-3 to TRBJ2-7, with D perhaps TRBD1 (6 bases). The germline V gene has CDR1 MNHEY and CDR2 SVGEGT. The CDR3 length is 13 residues. The CDR3 reads CACSYDRQYEQYF. The CDR3 DNA sequence: TGTGCCTGCAGTTACGACAGGCAATACGAGCAGTACTTC.

The CDR3 DNA is TGTGCCAGCAGCTTCGGGGGGACAGGGAGGAATGAGCAGTACTTC. This encodes CASSFGGTGRNEQYF. The chain is built from TRBV5-5 and TRBJ2-5, with 9 bases that match TRBD1. V dropped 2 bases and J dropped 11; count of bases not matched to a gene: 13. Germline V gene data show CDR1 as SGHKS and CDR2 as YYEKEE (reference sequence). CDR3 length equals 15 residues.

At least ten counts were recorded for this clonotype. J is TRBJ1-2 and V is TRBV29-1; D is unresolved. The CDR3 is made up of 14 amino acids. The V gene lost 0 bases and the J gene lost 5 bases, with 13 bases spanning the gap. Germline CDR1 SQVTM, CDR2 ANQGSEA. In DNA, the CDR3 is TGCAGCGTTGAAGAAAGCGGCCCCACTTATGGCTACACCTTC. As protein: CSVEESGPTYGYTF.

As concerns this clonotype: Compared with germline, one end of the junction differs, possibly owing to a read error. The rearrangement links TRBV11-2 to TRBJ2-3; 10 positions agree with TRBD1. The CDR3 has 17 amino acids. Germline V gives CDR1 SGHAT, CDR2 FQNNGV. The CDR3 here is CTSSTAGTGVRTDTQYF. The CDR3 DNA follows: TGTACCAGCAGCACGGCCGGGACAGGGGTTCGGACAGATACGCAGTATTTT.

The chain recombines TRBV7-3 with TRBJ2-3; no clear D gene. Deletions cut 2 bases from V and 2 bases from J, with 11 bases between. CDR1 and CDR2 from the germline V gene are SGHTA and FQGTGA. CDR3 length: 15 amino acids. The CDR3 DNA sequence: TGTGCCAGCAGCTTATCATCTCTCCACACAGATACGCAGTATTTT. This translates into CASSLSSLHTDTQYF.